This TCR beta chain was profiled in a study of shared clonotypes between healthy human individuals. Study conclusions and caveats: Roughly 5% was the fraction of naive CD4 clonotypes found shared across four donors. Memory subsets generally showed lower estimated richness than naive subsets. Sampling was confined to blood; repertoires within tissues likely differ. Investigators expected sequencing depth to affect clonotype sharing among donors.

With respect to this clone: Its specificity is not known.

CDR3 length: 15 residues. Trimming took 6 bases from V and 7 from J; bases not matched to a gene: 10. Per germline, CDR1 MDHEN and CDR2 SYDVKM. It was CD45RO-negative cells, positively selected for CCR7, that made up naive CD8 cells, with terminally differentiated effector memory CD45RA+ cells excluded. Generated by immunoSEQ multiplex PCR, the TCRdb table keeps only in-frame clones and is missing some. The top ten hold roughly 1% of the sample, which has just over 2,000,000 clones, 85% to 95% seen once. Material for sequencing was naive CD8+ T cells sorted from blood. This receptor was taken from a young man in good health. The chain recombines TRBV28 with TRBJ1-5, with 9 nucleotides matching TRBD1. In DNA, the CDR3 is TGTGCCAGCAGCCGACGGACAGGGGTCGAACAGCCCCAGCATTTT. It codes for CASSRRTGVEQPQHF.